The source of this T cell receptor beta chain is a study of control samples from healthy donors and cancer patients. This clone was observed once. Using immunoSEQ multiplex PCR, the repertoire was profiled, and TCRdb retains in-frame clones only, with some absent. This repertoire shows roughly 190,000 clones, roughly nine tenths found once; its top ten account for approximately 1.5%. The CDR3 has 19 residues. The V gene's germline CDR1 is SGHRS and CDR2 YFSETQ. J lost 0 bases, V lost 0 bases, and 6 bases had no gene match. Sequencing was performed on blood. The origin of this receptor is a woman aged 25 to 39 in good health. The rearrangement uses TRBV5-1 and TRBJ2-1, with 13 bases aligning to TRBD2. The CDR3 sequence: CASSLARLAGGSSYNEQFF. CDR3 DNA: TGCGCCAGCAGCTTGGCCCGACTAGCGGGAGGTAGCTCCTACAATGAGCAGTTCTTC.